This T cell receptor (beta chain) was documented in a study of blood T cell repertoires in COVID-19. Looking at the study overall: The United States, Italy and Spain provided the acute and convalescent COVID-19 samples.

Original analysis: Reference gene primer amplification gave nucleated cell count estimates. Assay used: immunoSEQ multiplex PCR; TCRdb lists only in-frame clones, some missing. That table supplies the V and J calls and clone size; D and trimming were determined from the DNA. The sample lists about 270,000 clones, 85% to 90% occurring once. The source of this sequence is a human donor in a cohort sampled during active COVID-19. What was sequenced was peripheral blood.

The CDR3 DNA follows: TGTGCCAGTAGTATAGGGAGGTGGACTAGCAGGACAGATACGCAGTATTTT. Its protein product is CASSIGRWTSRTDTQYF. This chain connects TRBV19 to TRBJ2-3; 8 nucleotides agree with TRBD2. Germline CDR1 reads LNHDA; CDR2 reads SQIVND (reference sequence). The V segment lost 1 base and the J segment 3 bases; nucleotides outside the gene matches: 9. The CDR3 is made up of 17 amino acids.